This T cell receptor beta chain emerged from a study of blood T cells in healthy people across ages. Whole-study results and caveats: PBMC samples, being unsorted, prevented any conclusive comparison of naive and antigen-experienced cells. There were more naive CD4+ cells and higher diversity in long-lived donors than in aged donors.

The CDR3 is 13 amino acids. Germline CDR1 DFQATT, CDR2 SNEGSKA (reference sequence). V was trimmed by 4 bases and J by 9 bases, leaving 16 bases between them. Of note for this clonotype: Its antigen is unknown.

Isolated per sample were at least 6.5 million PBMCs. Using a J-beta primer mix together with a sample-barcoded 5' primer, a second PCR was run for about 6 to 12 cycles. The template-switch adaptor was a 5' adaptor with 12 random nucleotides. It tagged each cDNA molecule. Via MiXCR, TCRdb re-called the 5' RACE reads, giving one row per CDR3 protein. The data hold 1.5 million to 2 million distinct CDR3 sequences, with 30% to 40% observed a single time. Sequencing was performed on blood. This clonotype was obtained from a woman aged 25 to 39 in good health. V gene TRBV20-1 combines with J gene TRBJ2-1; D remains unclear. CDR3 DNA sequence: TGCAGTGCTACGGTTACTGCCCTCGGTGAGCAGTTCTTC. Amino acid sequence: CSATVTALGEQFF.